The text below deals with one T cell receptor beta chain. The antigen remains undetermined. The entry originates in a study of shared clonotypes between healthy human individuals. Overall study context: Donor ages ranged 18 to 49 years: a couple of women, a few men.

In the authors' workflow: From ImmunoSEQ came sequences covering only the junction and carrying no quality scores, so filtering differed. Profiling relied on immunoSEQ multiplex PCR, and the TCRdb table lists in-frame clones only, not all of them. V and J calls and clone size follow that table, whereas D and trimming were derived from the DNA. The sample has about 770,000 clones; roughly two thirds are singletons. Broader study findings: Limited genetic and exposure-history diversity came from having few donors.

CD4+ cells underwent separation, giving CD45RA+ naive and CD45RA-negative memory subsets. Germline lookup yields CDR1 MNHEY and CDR2 SVGAGI. After removal of 4 bases from V and 4 bases from J, the junction contained 2 bases not matched to a gene. The CDR3 runs 13 residues. V and J are TRBV6-5 and TRBJ1-2; 8 positions match TRBD1. Source material: memory CD4+ T cells sorted from blood. The subset denotes: CD45RA-negative fraction. The TCR originated in a young woman in good health. CDR3 DNA sequence: TGTGCCAGCAGTTTACAGGGGGGCTATGGCTACACCTTC. Translated: CASSLQGGYGYTF.